This TCR beta chain stems from a study of shared clonotypes between healthy human individuals. Study context: Each donor's CD8 memory used one plate, CD8 naive two, each CD4 subset three. Overall study findings and caveats: Non-shared clonotypes had lower generation probabilities than those shared by all four donors.

Deep was the level at which the assay was run. Sequencing was performed with immunoSEQ multiplex PCR; in TCRdb, only in-frame clones are kept and a portion is missing. The sample contains more than 200,000 clones, 65% of which appear only once. V was shortened by 1 base and J by 5 bases, with 14 bases between the two germline ends. The germline gives CDR1 SGHTA, CDR2 FQGNSA. CDR3 length equals 15 residues. This clone has more than one count but fewer than ten. Its specificity is not known. V usage is TRBV7-2 and J usage is TRBJ1-2; no firm D call. Source material: memory CD4+ T cells sorted from blood. As for subset: CD45RA-negative fraction. The receptor was isolated from a man between 25 and 39 years old in good health. Written as DNA, the CDR3 is TGTGCCAGCAGCTTAGAGGCCGACCCTAGTTATGGCTACACCTTC. This encodes CASSLEADPSYGYTF.